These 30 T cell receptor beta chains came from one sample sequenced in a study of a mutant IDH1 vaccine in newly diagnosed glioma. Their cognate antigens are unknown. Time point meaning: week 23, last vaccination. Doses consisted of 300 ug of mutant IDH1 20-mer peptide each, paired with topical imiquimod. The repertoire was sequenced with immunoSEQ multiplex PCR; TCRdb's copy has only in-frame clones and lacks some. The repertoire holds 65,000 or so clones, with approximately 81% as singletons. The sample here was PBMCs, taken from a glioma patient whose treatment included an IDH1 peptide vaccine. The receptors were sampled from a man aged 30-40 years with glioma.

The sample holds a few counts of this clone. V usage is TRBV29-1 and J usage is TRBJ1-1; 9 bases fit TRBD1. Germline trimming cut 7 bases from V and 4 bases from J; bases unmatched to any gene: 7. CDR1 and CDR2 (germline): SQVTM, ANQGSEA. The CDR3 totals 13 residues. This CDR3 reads CSGGGQGTTEAFF. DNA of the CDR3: TGCAGCGGGGGGGGACAGGGTACCACTGAAGCTTTCTTT.

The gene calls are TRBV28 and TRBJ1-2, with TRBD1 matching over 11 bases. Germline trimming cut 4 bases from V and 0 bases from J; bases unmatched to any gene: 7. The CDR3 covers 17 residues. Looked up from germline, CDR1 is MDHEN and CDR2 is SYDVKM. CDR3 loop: CASSSGTGGSANYGYTF. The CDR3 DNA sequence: TGTGCCAGCAGTTCCGGGACAGGGGGATCAGCTAACTATGGCTACACCTTC.

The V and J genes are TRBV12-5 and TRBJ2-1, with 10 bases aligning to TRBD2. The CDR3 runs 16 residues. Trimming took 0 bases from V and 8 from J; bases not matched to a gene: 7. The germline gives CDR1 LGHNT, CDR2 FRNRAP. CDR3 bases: TGTGCTAGTGGTTTGGTACAAGCGGGGGGGCCTCATGAGCAGTTCTTC. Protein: CASGLVQAGGPHEQFF.

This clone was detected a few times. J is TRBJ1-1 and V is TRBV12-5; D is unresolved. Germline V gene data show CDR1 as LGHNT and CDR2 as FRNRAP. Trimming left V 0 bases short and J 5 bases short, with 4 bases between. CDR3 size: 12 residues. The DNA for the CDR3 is TGTGCTAGTGGTTTGGTAAATACTGAAGCTTTCTTT. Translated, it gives CASGLVNTEAFF.

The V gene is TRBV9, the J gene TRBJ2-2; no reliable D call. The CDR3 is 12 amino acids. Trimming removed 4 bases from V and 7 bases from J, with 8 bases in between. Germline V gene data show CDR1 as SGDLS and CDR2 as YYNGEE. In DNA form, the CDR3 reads TGTGCCAGCAGCTTCTCGGACGGGGAGCTGTTTTTT. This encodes CASSFSDGELFF.

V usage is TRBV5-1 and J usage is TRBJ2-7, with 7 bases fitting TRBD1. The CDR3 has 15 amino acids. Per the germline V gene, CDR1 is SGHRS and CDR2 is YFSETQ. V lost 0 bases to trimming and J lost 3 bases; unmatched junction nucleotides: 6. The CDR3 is CASSLGTGVIYEQYF. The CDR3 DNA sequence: TGCGCCAGCAGCTTGGGGACAGGAGTCATCTACGAGCAGTACTTC.

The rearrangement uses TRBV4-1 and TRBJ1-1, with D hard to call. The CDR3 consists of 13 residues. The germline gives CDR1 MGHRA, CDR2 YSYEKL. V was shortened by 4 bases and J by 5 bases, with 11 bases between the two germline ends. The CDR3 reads CASSLREMTEAFF. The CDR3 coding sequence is TGCGCCAGCAGCCTGCGGGAGATGACTGAAGCTTTCTTT.

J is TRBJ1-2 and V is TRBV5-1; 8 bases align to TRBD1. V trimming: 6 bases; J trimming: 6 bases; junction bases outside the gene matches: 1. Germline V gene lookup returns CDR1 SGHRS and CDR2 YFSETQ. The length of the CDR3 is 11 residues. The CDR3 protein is CASTRGHGYTF. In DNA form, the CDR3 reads TGCGCCAGCACCAGGGGGCATGGCTACACCTTC. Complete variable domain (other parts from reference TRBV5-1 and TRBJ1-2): KAGVTQTPRYLIKTRGQQVTLSCSPISGHRSVSWYQQTPGQGLQFLFEYFSETQRNKGNFPGRFSGRQFSNSRSEMNVSTLELGDSALYLCASTRGHGYTFGSGTRLTVV.

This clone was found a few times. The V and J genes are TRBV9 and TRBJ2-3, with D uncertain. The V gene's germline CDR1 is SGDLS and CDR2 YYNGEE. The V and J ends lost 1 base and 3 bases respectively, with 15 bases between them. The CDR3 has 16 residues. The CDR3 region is CASSVSPIQKTDTQYF. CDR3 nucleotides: TGTGCCAGCAGCGTATCACCCATACAGAAGACAGATACGCAGTATTTT.

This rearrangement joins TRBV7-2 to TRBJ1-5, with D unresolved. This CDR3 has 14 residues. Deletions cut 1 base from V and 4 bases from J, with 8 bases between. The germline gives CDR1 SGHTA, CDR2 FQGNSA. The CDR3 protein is CASSLEVLNQPQHF. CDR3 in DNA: TGTGCCAGCAGCTTAGAAGTGTTGAATCAGCCCCAGCATTTT.

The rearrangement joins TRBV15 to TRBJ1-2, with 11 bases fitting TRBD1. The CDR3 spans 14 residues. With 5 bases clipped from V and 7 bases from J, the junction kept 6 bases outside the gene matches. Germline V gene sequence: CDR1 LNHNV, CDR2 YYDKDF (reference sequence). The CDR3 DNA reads TGTGCCACCAGCTGGGGACAGGGGGAGCGTGGCTACACCTTC. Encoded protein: CATSWGQGERGYTF. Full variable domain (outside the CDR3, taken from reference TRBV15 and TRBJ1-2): DAMVIQNPRYQVTQFGKPVTLSCSQTLNHNVMYWYQQKSSQAPKLLFHYYDKDFNNEADTPDNFQSRRPNTSFCFLDIRSPGLGDTAMYLCATSWGQGERGYTFGSGTRLTVV.

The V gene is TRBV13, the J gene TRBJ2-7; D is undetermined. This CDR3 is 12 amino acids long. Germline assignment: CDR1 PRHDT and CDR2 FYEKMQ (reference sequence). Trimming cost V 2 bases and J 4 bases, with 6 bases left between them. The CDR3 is CASSLHGYEQYF. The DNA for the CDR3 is TGTGCCAGCAGCTTACATGGGTACGAGCAGTACTTC. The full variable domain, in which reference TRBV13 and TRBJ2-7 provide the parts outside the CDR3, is AAGVIQSPRHLIKEKRETATLKCYPIPRHDTVYWYQQGPGQDPQFLISFYEKMQSDKGSIPDRFSAQQFSDYHSELNMSSLELGDSALYFCASSLHGYEQYFGPGTRLTVT.

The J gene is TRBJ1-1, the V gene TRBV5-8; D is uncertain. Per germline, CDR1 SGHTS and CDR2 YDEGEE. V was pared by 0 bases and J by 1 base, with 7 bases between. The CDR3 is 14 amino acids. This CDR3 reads CASSLDPGNTEAFF. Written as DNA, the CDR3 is TGTGCCAGCAGCTTGGATCCGGGGAACACTGAAGCTTTCTTT. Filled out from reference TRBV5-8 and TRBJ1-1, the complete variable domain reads EAGVTQSPTHLIKTRGQQATLRCSPISGHTSVYWYQQALGLGLQFLLWYDEGEERNRGNFPPRFSGRQFPNYSSELNVNALELEDSALYLCASSLDPGNTEAFFGQGTRLTVV.

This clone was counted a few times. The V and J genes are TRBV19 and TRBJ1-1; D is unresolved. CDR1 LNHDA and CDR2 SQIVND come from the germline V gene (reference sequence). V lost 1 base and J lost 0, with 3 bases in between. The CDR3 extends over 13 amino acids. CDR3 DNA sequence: TGTGCCAGTAGTATAGCTGTGAACACTGAAGCTTTCTTT. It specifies CASSIAVNTEAFF.

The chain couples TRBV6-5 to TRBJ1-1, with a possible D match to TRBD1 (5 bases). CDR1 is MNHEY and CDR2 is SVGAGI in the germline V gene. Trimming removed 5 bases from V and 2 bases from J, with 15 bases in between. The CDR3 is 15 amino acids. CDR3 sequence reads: CASSPDRAGNTEAFF. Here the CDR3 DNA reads TGTGCCAGCAGTCCCGACAGAGCCGGTAACACTGAAGCTTTCTTT.

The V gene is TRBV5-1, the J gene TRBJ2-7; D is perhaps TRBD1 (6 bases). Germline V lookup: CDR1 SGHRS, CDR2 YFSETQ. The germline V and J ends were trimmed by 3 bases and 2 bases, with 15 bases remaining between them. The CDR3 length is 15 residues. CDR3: CASSSTGKGAYEQYF. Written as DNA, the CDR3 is TGCGCCAGCAGCTCTACAGGGAAAGGGGCCTACGAGCAGTACTTC.

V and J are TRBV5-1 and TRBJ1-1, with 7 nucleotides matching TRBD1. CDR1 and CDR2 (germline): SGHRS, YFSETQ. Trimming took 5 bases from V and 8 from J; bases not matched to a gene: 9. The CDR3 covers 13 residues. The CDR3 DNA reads TGCGCCAGCAGTATTGGGACAGCCACCGAAGCTTTCTTT. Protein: CASSIGTATEAFF.

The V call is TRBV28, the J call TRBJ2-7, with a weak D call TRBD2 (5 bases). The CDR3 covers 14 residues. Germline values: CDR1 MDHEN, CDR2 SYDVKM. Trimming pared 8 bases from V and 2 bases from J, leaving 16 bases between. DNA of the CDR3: TGTGCCAGCTCCGAAGAGGGAATCACCTACGAGCAGTACTTC. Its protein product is CASSEEGITYEQYF.

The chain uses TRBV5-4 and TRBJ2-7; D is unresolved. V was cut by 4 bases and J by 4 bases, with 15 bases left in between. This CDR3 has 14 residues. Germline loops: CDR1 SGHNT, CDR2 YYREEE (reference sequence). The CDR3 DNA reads TGTGCCAGCAGCCTGGCCGGGCCGATATACGAGCAGTACTTC. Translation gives CASSLAGPIYEQYF.

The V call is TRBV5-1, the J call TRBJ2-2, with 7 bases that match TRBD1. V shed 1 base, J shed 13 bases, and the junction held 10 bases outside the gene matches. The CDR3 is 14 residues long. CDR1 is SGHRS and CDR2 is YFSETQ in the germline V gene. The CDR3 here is CASSLTPGQQGLFF. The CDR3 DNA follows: TGCGCCAGCAGCTTGACACCGGGACAGCAGGGGCTGTTTTTT.

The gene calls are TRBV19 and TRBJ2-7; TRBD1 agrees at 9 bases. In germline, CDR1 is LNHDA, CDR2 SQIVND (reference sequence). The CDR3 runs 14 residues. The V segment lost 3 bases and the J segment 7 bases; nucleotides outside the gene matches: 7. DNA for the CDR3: TGTGCCAGTAGTATTCGGGACAGGGTTGGGGAGCAGTACTTC. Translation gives CASSIRDRVGEQYF.

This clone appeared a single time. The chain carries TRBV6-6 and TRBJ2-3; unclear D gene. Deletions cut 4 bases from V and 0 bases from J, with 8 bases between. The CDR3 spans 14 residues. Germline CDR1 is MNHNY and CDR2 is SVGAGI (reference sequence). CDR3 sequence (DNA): TGTGCCAGCAGTTCCCGGATCAGCACAGATACGCAGTATTTT. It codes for CASSSRISTDTQYF.

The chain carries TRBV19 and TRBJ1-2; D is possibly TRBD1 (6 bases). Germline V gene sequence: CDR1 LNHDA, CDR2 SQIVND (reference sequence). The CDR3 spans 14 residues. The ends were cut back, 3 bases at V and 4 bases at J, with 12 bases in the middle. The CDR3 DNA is TGTGCCAGTAGTATTCGTGACAGGCCCTATGGCTACACCTTC. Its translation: CASSIRDRPYGYTF.

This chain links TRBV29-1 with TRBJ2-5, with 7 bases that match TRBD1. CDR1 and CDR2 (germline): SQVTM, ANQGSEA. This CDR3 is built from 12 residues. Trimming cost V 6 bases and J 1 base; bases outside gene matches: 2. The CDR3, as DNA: TGCAGCGTCCAGGGGGTCCAAGAGACCCAGTACTTC. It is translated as CSVQGVQETQYF.

Written as DNA, the CDR3 is TGCGCCAGCAGCGCCAGACAGGGGGCGGCCTATGGCTACACCTTC. Its protein is CASSARQGAAYGYTF. This rearrangement joins TRBV5-1 to TRBJ1-2, with 10 positions matching TRBD1. The CDR3 spans 15 residues. Looked up from germline, CDR1 is SGHRS and CDR2 is YFSETQ. The trim removed 4 bases at V and 4 bases at J, leaving 7 bases unmatched.

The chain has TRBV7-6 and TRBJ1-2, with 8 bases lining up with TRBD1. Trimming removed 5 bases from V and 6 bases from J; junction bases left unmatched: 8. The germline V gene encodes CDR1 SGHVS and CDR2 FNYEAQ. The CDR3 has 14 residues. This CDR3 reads CASSDRTGSNGYTF. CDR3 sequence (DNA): TGTGCCAGCAGCGACAGGACAGGGTCAAATGGCTACACCTTC. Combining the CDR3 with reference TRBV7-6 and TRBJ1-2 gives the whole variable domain GAGVSQSPRYKVTKRGQDVALRCDPISGHVSLYWYRQALGQGPEFLTYFNYEAQQDKSGLPNDRFSAERPEGSISTLTIQRTEQRDSAMYRCASSDRTGSNGYTFGSGTRLTVV.

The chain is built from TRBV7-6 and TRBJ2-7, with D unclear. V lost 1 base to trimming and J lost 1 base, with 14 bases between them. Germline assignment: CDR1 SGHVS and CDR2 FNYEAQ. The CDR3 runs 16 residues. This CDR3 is CASSLDPQVPSYEQYF. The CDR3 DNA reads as TGTGCCAGCAGCTTAGACCCTCAGGTTCCTTCCTACGAGCAGTACTTC.

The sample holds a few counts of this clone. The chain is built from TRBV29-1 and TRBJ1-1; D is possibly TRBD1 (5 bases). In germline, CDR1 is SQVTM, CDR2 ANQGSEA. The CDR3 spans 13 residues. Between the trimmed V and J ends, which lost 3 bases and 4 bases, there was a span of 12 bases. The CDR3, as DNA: TGCAGCGTTGAGGGCAGGGTCGGCACTGAAGCTTTCTTT. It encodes CSVEGRVGTEAFF.

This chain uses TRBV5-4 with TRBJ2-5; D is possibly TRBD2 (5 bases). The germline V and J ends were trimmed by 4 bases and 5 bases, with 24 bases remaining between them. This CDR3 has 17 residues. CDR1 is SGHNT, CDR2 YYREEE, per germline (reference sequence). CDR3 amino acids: CASSLQLGEGFRETQYF. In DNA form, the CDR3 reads TGTGCCAGCAGCCTCCAGCTTGGCGAGGGATTTAGGGAGACCCAGTACTTC.

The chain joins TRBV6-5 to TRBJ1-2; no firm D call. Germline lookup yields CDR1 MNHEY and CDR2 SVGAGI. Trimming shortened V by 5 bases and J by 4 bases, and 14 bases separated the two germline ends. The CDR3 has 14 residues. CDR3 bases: TGTGCCAGCAGTCAGCGATGGCCAGGCTATGGCTACACCTTC. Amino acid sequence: CASSQRWPGYGYTF.